This TCR beta chain was sequenced for a study of blood T cell repertoires in COVID-19. About the study: From the United States, Italy and Spain came samples of acute and convalescent COVID-19.

Authors' analysis steps: The assay estimated nucleated cells by amplifying reference gene primers. This table comes from immunoSEQ multiplex PCR, and its TCRdb copy is limited to in-frame clones, with some not included. V and J calls plus clone size are reproduced from that table; the DNA served to infer D and trimming. Of fewer than 200,000 clones detected, approximately 86% appear once; the ten largest clones hold 0.95% to 1.5%. Germline V lookup: CDR1 MNHEY, CDR2 SVGAGI. Trimming removed 7 bases at V and 4 bases at J, with 13 bases between. The CDR3 spans 13 residues. What was sequenced was peripheral blood. The source is a man aged 60-69 years who had recovered from COVID-19. The chain employs TRBV6-5 and TRBJ1-1, with D tentatively TRBD1 (5 bases). The CDR3 sequence is CASTNLGATEAFF. CDR3 nucleotides: TGTGCCAGCACCAACCTTGGGGCCACTGAAGCTTTCTTT.